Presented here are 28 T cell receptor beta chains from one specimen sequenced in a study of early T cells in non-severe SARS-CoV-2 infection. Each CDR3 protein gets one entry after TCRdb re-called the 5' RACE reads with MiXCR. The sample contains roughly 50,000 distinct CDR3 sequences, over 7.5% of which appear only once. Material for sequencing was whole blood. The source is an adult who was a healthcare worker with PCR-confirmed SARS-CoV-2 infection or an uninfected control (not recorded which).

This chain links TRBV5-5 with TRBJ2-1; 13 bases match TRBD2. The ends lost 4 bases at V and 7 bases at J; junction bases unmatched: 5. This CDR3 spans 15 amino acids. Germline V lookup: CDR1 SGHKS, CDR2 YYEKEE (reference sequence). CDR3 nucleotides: TGTGCCAGCAGCCCGGGGACTAGCGGGATAAATGAGCAGTTCTTC. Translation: CASSPGTSGINEQFF.

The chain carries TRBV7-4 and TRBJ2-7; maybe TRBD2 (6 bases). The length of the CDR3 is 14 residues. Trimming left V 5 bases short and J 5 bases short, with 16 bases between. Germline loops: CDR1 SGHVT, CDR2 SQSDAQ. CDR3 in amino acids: CASSPPTGGDEQYF. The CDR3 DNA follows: TGTGCCAGCAGCCCCCCAACAGGCGGGGACGAGCAGTACTTC.

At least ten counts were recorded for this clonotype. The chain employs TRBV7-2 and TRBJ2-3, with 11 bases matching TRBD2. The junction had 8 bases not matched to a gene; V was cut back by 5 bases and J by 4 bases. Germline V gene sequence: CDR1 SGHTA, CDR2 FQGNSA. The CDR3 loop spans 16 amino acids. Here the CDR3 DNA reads TGTGCCAGCAGCCTTTACGGTAGCGGGAGGGCAGATACGCAGTATTTT. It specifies CASSLYGSGRADTQYF.

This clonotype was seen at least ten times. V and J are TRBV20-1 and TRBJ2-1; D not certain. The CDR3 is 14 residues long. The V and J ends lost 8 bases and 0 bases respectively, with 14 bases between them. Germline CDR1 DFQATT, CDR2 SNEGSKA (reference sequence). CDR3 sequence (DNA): TGCAGTTTATCGACTTTTAGCTCCTACAATGAGCAGTTCTTC. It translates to CSLSTFSSYNEQFF.

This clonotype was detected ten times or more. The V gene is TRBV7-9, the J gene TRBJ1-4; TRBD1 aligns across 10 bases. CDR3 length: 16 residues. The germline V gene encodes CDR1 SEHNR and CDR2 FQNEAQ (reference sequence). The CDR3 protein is CGLSGTGVKTNEKLFF. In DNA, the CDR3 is TGTGGTTTATCCGGGACAGGGGTTAAGACTAATGAAAAACTGTTTTTT. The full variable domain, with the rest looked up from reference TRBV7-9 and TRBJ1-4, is DTGVSQNPRHKITKRGQNVTFRCDPISEHNRLYWYRQTLGQGPEFLTYFQNEAQLEKSRLLSDRFSAERPKGSFSTLEIQRTEQGDSAMYLCGLSGTGVKTNEKLFFGSGTQLSVL.

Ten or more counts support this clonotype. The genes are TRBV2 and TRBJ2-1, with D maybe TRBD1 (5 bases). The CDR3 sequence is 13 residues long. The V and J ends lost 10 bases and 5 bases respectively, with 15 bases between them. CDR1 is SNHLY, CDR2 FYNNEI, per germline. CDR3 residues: CATRVGPNNEQFF. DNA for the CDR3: TGTGCCACCCGGGTGGGGCCGAACAATGAGCAGTTCTTC.

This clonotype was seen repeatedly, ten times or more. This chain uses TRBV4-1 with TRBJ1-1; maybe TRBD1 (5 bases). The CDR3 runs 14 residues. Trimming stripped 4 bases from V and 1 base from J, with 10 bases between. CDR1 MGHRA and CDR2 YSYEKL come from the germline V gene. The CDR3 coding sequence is TGCGCCAGCAGCCTAAGGGGAGGGAACACTGAAGCTTTCTTT. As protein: CASSLRGGNTEAFF.

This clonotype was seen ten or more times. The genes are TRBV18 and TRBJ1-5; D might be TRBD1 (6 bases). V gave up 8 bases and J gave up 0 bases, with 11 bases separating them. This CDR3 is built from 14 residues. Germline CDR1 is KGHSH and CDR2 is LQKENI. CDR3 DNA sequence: TGTGCCAGCCGGAGGGGGTCTAGCAATCAGCCCCAGCATTTT. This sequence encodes CASRRGSSNQPQHF.

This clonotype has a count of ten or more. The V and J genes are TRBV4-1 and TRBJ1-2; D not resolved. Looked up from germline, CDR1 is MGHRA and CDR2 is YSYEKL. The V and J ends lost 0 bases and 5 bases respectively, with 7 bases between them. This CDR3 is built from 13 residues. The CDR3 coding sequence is TGCGCCAGCAGCCAAGATCGAGTATATGGCTACACCTTC. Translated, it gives CASSQDRVYGYTF.

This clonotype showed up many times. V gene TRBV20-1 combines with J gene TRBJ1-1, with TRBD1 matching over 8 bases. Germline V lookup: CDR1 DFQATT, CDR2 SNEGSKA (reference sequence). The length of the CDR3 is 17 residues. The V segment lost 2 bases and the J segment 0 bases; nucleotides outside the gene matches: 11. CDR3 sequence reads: CSARPITGQGMNTEAFF. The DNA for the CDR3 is TGCAGTGCTAGACCAATTACCGGACAGGGAATGAACACTGAAGCTTTCTTT.

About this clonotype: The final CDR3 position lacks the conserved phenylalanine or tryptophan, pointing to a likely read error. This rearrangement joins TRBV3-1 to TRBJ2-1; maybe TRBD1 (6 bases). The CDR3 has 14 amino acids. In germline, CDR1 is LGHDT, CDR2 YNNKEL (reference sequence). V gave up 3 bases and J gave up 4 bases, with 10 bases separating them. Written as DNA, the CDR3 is TGTGCCAGCAGCCAGAGACAGGAGTACAATGAGCAGTTCCTC. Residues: CASSQRQEYNEQFL.

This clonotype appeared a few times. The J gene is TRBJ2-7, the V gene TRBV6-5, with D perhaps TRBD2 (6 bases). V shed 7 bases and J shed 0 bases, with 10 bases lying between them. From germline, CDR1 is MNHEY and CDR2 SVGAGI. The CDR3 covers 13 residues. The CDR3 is CASTQEGSYEQYF. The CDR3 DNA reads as TGTGCCAGCACCCAGGAGGGCTCCTACGAGCAGTACTTC.

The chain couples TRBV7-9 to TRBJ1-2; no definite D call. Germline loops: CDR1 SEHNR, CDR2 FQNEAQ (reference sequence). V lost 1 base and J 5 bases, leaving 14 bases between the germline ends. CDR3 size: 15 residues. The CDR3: CASSLGKTDGYGYTF. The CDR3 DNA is TGTGCCAGCAGCTTAGGGAAAACCGACGGGTATGGCTACACCTTC.

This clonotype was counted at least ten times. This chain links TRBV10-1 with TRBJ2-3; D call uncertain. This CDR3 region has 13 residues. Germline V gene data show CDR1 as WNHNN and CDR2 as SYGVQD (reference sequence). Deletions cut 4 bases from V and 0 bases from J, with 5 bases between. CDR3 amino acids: CASSASSTDTQYF. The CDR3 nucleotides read TGCGCCAGCAGTGCTTCTAGCACAGATACGCAGTATTTT.

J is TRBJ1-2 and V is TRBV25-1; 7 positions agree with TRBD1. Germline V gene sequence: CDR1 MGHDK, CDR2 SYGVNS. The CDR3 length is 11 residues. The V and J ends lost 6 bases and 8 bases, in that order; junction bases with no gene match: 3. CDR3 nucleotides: TGTGCCAGCAGGACAGGGCTAGGCTACACCTTC. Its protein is CASRTGLGYTF.

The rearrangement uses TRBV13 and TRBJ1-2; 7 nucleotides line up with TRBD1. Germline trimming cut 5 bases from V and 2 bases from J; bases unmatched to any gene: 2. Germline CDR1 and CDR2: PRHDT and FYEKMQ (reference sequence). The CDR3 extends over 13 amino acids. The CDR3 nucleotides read TGTGCCAGCAGCGCACAGGGGAACTATGGCTACACCTTC. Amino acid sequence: CASSAQGNYGYTF. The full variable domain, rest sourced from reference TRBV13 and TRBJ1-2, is AAGVIQSPRHLIKEKRETATLKCYPIPRHDTVYWYQQGPGQDPQFLISFYEKMQSDKGSIPDRFSAQQFSDYHSELNMSSLELGDSALYFCASSAQGNYGYTFGSGTRLTVV.

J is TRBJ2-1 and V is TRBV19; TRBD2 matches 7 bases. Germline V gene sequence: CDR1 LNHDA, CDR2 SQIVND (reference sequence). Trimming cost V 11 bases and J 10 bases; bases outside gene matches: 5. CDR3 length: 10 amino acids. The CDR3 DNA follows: TGTGCCGTCAAGGGAGGGGAGCAGTTCTTC. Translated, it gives CAVKGGEQFF.

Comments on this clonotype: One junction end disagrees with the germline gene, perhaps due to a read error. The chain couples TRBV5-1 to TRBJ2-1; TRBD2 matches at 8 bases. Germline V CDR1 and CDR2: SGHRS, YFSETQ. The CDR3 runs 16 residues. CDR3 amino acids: CASSLEAGVSHNEQFF. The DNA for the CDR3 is TGCGCCAGCAGCTTGGAAGCGGGAGTCTCCCACAATGAGCAGTTCTTC. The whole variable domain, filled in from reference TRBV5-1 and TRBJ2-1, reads KAGVTQTPRYLIKTRGQQVTLSCSPISGHRSVSWYQQTPGQGLQFLFEYFSETQRNKGNFPGRFSGRQFSNSRSEMNVSTLELGDSALYLCASSLEAGVSHNEQFFGPGTRLTVL.

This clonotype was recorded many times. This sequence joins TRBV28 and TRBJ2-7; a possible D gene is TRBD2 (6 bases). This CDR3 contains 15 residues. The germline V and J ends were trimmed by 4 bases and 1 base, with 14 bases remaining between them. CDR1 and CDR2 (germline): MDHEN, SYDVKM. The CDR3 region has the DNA TGTGCCAGCAGTTACCCGGGAGCGGCATCCTACGAGCAGTACTTC. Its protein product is CASSYPGAASYEQYF.

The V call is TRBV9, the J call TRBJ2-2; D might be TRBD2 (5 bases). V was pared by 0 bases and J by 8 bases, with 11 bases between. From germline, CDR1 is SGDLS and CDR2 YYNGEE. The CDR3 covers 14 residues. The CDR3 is CASSVASSRGELFF. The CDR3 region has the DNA TGTGCCAGCAGCGTAGCGTCTAGCCGGGGGGAGCTGTTTTTT.

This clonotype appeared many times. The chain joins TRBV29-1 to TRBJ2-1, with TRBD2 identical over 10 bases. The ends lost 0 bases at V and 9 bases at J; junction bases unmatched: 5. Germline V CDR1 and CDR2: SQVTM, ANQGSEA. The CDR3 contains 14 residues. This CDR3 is CSVEDPLAGAEQFF. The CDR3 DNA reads TGCAGCGTTGAAGATCCTCTAGCGGGGGCTGAGCAGTTCTTC.

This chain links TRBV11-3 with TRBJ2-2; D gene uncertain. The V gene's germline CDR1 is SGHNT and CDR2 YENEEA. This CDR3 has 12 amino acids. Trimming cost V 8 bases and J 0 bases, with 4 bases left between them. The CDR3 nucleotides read TGTGCCAGCGCGGCGAACACCGGGGAGCTGTTTTTT. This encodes CASAANTGELFF.

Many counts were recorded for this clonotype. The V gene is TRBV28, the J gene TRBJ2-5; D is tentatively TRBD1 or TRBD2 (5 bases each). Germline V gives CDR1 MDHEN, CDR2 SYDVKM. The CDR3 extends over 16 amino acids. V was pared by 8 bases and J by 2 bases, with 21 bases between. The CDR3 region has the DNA TGTGCCAGCCCCCCGGGGCGGGCGTTCCCTCAAGAGACCCAGTACTTC. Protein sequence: CASPPGRAFPQETQYF.

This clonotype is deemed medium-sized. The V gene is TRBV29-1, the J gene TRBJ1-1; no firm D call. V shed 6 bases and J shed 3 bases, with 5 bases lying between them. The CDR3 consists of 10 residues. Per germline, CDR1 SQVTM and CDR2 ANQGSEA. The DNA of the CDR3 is TGCAGCGTAAGAGACACTGAAGCTTTCTTT. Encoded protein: CSVRDTEAFF.

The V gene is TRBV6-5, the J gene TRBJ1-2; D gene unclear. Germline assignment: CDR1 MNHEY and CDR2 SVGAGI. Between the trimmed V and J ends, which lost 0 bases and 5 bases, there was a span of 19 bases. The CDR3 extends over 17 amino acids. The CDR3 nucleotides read TGTGCCAGCAGTTACTCGACCGTGGACGCTAGCCCTTATGGCTACACCTTC. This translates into CASSYSTVDASPYGYTF.

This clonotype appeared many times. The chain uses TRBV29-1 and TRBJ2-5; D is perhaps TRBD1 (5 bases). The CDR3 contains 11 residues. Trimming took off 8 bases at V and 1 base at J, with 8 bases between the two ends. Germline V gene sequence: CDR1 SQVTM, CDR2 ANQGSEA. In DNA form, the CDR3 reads TGCAGCTCGACAGTCCAAGAGACCCAGTACTTC. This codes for CSSTVQETQYF.

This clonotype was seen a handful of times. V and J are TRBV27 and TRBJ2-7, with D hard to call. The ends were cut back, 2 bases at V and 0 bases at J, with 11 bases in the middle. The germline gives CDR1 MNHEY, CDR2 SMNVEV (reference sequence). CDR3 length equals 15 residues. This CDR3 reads CASSLLQTASYEQYF. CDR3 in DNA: TGTGCCAGCAGTTTACTCCAGACTGCCTCCTACGAGCAGTACTTC.

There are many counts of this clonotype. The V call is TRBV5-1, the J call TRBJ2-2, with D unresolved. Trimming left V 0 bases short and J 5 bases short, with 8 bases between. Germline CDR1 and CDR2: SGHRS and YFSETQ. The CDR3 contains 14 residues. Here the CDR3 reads CASSLVVDTGELFF. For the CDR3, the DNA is TGCGCCAGCAGCTTGGTCGTGGATACCGGGGAGCTGTTTTTT.